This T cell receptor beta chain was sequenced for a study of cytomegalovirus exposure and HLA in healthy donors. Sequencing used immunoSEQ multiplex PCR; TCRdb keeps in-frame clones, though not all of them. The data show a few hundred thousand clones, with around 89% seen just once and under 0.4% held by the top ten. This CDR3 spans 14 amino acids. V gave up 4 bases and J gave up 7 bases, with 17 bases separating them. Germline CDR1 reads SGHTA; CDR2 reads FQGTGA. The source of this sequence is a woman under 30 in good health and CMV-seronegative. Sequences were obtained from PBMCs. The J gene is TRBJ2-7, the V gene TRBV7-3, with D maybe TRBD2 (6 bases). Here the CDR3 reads CASSSSGPGVEQYF. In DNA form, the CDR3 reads TGTGCCAGCAGCTCCAGCGGGCCAGGCGTGGAGCAGTACTTC. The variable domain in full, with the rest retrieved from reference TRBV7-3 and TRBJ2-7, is GAGVSQTPSNKVTEKGKYVELRCDPISGHTALYWYRQSLGQGPEFLIYFQGTGAADDSGLPNDRFFAVRPEGSVSTLKIQRTERGDSAVYLCASSSSGPGVEQYFGPGTRLTVT.